Below, 17 T cell receptor beta chains from the same sample are listed, as sequenced in a study of T cell responses to AZD1222 COVID-19 vaccine. The data were produced by immunoSEQ multiplex PCR, yet TCRdb's version contains in-frame clones alone and is incomplete. The sample lists 150,000 to 200,000 clones, 92% occurring once. The starting material was peripheral blood, obtained 28 days after the second AZD1222 dose. Receptor source: an adult who received the AZD1222 COVID-19 vaccine.

The chain recombines TRBV29-1 with TRBJ2-1; D is possibly TRBD2 (6 bases). The germline gives CDR1 SQVTM, CDR2 ANQGSEA. The CDR3 has 13 amino acids. The V gene lost 7 bases and the J gene lost 4 bases, with 14 bases spanning the gap. The CDR3 nucleotides are TGCAGCGCTTTCGGCGGGGCTTACAATGAGCAGTTCTTC. It translates to CSAFGGAYNEQFF.

The genes are TRBV4-1 and TRBJ1-4; D is ambiguous. The CDR3 is made up of 20 amino acids. The V end was cut by 1 base, the J end by 11 bases, with 32 bases between. The V gene's germline CDR1 is MGHRA and CDR2 YSYEKL. The CDR3: CASSQVGILGKSGSPIKLFF. The CDR3 nucleotides are TGCGCCAGCAGCCAAGTGGGCATCTTGGGCAAGAGTGGAAGCCCAATTAAACTGTTTTTT.

V gene TRBV15 combines with J gene TRBJ2-1; D is uncertain. This CDR3 region has 16 residues. The V end was cut by 0 bases, the J end by 0 bases, with 9 bases between. CDR1 is LNHNV and CDR2 is YYDKDF in the germline V gene (reference sequence). In nucleotides, the CDR3 is TGTGCCACCAGCAGAGATATGGAGAGCTCCTACAATGAGCAGTTCTTC. It translates to CATSRDMESSYNEQFF.

This clone turned up a few times. The V gene is TRBV19, the J gene TRBJ2-2; a possible D gene is TRBD2 (5 bases). V lost 5 bases and J 3 bases, leaving 19 bases between the germline ends. Per the germline V gene, CDR1 is LNHDA and CDR2 is SQIVND (reference sequence). This CDR3 is built from 17 residues. This CDR3 reads CASSPNGPGGYTGELFF. In nucleotides, the CDR3 is TGTGCCAGTAGTCCAAATGGCCCCGGCGGGTACACCGGGGAGCTGTTTTTT.

The chain has TRBV5-8 and TRBJ1-4; 10 bases line up with TRBD1. CDR3 length: 15 residues. The J segment lost 7 bases and the V segment lost 4 bases, leaving 7 bases of the junction unmatched. Germline-derived CDR1 and CDR2 are SGHTS and YDEGEE. In DNA, the CDR3 is TGTGCCAGCAGCATCCGACAGGGGGCGAGTGAAAAACTGTTTTTT. This codes for CASSIRQGASEKLFF.

The rearrangement uses TRBV7-9 and TRBJ1-2; D is unclear. Germline values: CDR1 SEHNR, CDR2 FQNEAQ (reference sequence). CDR3 length: 14 amino acids. V gave up 0 bases and J gave up 8 bases, with 13 bases separating them. The CDR3 DNA is TGTGCCAGCAGCTTAGCGGTCCTTAAAGAGGGCTACACCTTC. Amino acid sequence: CASSLAVLKEGYTF. Filled out from reference TRBV7-9 and TRBJ1-2, the complete variable domain reads DTGVSQNPRHKITKRGQNVTFRCDPISEHNRLYWYRQTLGQGPEFLTYFQNEAQLEKSRLLSDRFSAERPKGSFSTLEIQRTEQGDSAMYLCASSLAVLKEGYTFGSGTRLTVV.

The chain is built from TRBV18 and TRBJ1-6; 7 nucleotides agree with TRBD1. The V segment lost 1 base and the J segment 7 bases; nucleotides outside the gene matches: 1. CDR1 is KGHSH, CDR2 LQKENI, per germline. The CDR3 covers 14 residues. DNA of the CDR3: TGTGCCAGCTCACCACTGGACAGGAATTCACCCCTCCACTTT. This translates into CASSPLDRNSPLHF.

This chain connects TRBV25-1 to TRBJ2-5; possibly TRBD2 for D (5 bases). CDR3 length: 14 residues. The V and J ends lost 2 bases and 2 bases respectively, with 9 bases between them. The germline V gene encodes CDR1 MGHDK and CDR2 SYGVNS. As DNA, the CDR3 is TGTGCCAGCAGTGAAAATCGACTACAAGAGACCCAGTACTTC. This codes for CASSENRLQETQYF.

V usage is TRBV18 and J usage is TRBJ2-1; 11 positions agree with TRBD1. The CDR3 consists of 15 residues. Germline loops: CDR1 KGHSH, CDR2 LQKENI. The J segment lost 8 bases and the V segment lost 6 bases, leaving 9 bases of the junction unmatched. The CDR3 region is CASSPGTGGLDEQFF. DNA for the CDR3: TGTGCCAGCTCCCCTGGGACAGGGGGGTTGGATGAGCAGTTCTTC.

V usage is TRBV24-1 and J usage is TRBJ2-1; D unresolved. Germline lookup yields CDR1 KGHDR and CDR2 SFDVKD. Trimming took off 4 bases at V and 4 bases at J, with 10 bases between the two ends. The CDR3 is 14 residues long. The CDR3 sequence is CATSDPARYNEQFF. For the CDR3, the DNA is TGTGCCACCAGTGACCCCGCAAGGTACAATGAGCAGTTCTTC.

CDR3 loop: CASSLVSGYTF. CDR3 DNA: TGTGCCAGCAGCTTAGTGTCTGGCTACACCTTC. The chain couples TRBV13 to TRBJ1-2; D remains unclear. The germline gives CDR1 PRHDT, CDR2 FYEKMQ (reference sequence). The CDR3 contains 11 residues. With 1 base removed from V and 7 bases from J, the gap between germline ends came to 4 bases.

This chain connects TRBV7-9 to TRBJ1-6; the D is unclear. V lost 5 bases to trimming and J lost 6 bases, with 11 bases between them. The CDR3 spans 14 residues. Germline assignment: CDR1 SEHNR and CDR2 FQNEAQ (reference sequence). The CDR3 sequence is CASSLDTSNSPLHF. CDR3 bases: TGTGCCAGCAGCCTTGACACCTCTAATTCACCCCTCCACTTT.

The chain has TRBV18 and TRBJ1-5; D remains unclear. This CDR3 is 15 amino acids long. The V gene lost 0 bases and the J gene lost 2 bases, with 8 bases spanning the gap. Germline values: CDR1 KGHSH, CDR2 LQKENI. This CDR3 reads CASSPPLGGNQPQHF. CDR3 DNA: TGTGCCAGCTCACCACCGTTGGGAGGCAATCAGCCCCAGCATTTT.

V gene TRBV7-9 combines with J gene TRBJ2-1, with a possible D match to TRBD1 (6 bases). Per the germline V gene, CDR1 is SEHNR and CDR2 is FQNEAQ (reference sequence). This CDR3 has 18 residues. V gave up 4 bases and J gave up 0 bases, with 19 bases separating them. Here the CDR3 reads CASSSPHIDRSSYNEQFF. Here the CDR3 DNA reads TGTGCCAGCAGCTCCCCCCATATTGACAGGAGCTCCTACAATGAGCAGTTCTTC.

J is TRBJ2-5 and V is TRBV5-4, with D perhaps matching TRBD2 (6 bases). This CDR3 has 16 residues. Per germline, CDR1 SGHNT and CDR2 YYREEE (reference sequence). Trimming removed 4 bases at V and 5 bases at J, with 21 bases between. CDR3 amino acids: CASSADLLATGETQYF. CDR3 nucleotide sequence: TGTGCCAGCAGCGCCGACCTACTAGCAACGGGGGAGACCCAGTACTTC.

This clone was counted once. V usage is TRBV19 and J usage is TRBJ1-1, with D possibly being TRBD1 (6 bases). CDR3 size: 15 residues. Trimming pared 7 bases from V and 5 bases from J, leaving 20 bases between. Germline lookup yields CDR1 LNHDA and CDR2 SQIVND (reference sequence). In DNA form, the CDR3 reads TGTGCCAGTATCCCGTTAGGGGGGTTGTGGACTGAAGCTTTCTTT. Residues: CASIPLGGLWTEAFF. Full variable domain (rest looked up from reference TRBV19 and TRBJ1-1): DGGITQSPKYLFRKEGQNVTLSCEQNLNHDAMYWYRQDPGQGLRLIYYSQIVNDFQKGDIAEGYSVSREKKESFPLTVTSAQKNPTAFYLCASIPLGGLWTEAFFGQGTRLTVV.

The rearrangement uses TRBV6-5 and TRBJ1-2; no reliable D call. V was shortened by 4 bases and J by 2 bases, with 14 bases between the two germline ends. The CDR3 contains 15 residues. Germline V CDR1 and CDR2: MNHEY, SVGAGI. The CDR3 DNA reads TGTGCCAGCAGTTTGGAGGCAGGTACAAACTATGGCTACACCTTC. It specifies CASSLEAGTNYGYTF.